These T cell receptor beta chains were read from a single sample in a study of T cell responses to AZD1222 COVID-19 vaccine. Clones were sequenced by immunoSEQ multiplex PCR, and TCRdb holds only the in-frame ones, with some missing. Of some 110,000 clones in the sample, roughly 91% were seen once. This specimen consisted of peripheral blood, obtained on day 0 of AZD1222 vaccination. Receptor source: an adult in good health. CDR3s include the opening cysteine and the closing phenylalanine or tryptophan. D genes are given only for firm matches. Rows give clone size only sometimes, using once, few, many, or a class for an expanded clone.

V gene: TRBV6-5; clone size: NA; J gene: TRBJ1-1; D gene: NA; CDR3 protein: CASSYSQGPGEAFF; CDR3 DNA: TGTGCCAGCAGTTACTCCCAGGGACCTGGTGAAGCTTTCTTT
V gene: TRBV6-1; clone size: NA; J gene: TRBJ1-1; D gene: NA; CDR3 protein: CASTLTGYEAFF; CDR3 DNA: TGTGCCAGCACCCTAACAGGTTATGAAGCTTTCTTT
V gene: TRBV10-1; clone size: NA; J gene: TRBJ2-3; D gene: TRBD2; CDR3 protein: CASSELAGGPQDTQYF; CDR3 DNA: TGCGCCAGCAGTGAGTTAGCGGGAGGGCCCCAAGATACGCAGTATTTT
V gene: TRBV5-1; clone size: NA; J gene: TRBJ2-3; D gene: NA; CDR3 protein: CASSLVPGGDTQYF; CDR3 DNA: TGCGCCAGCAGCTTGGTTCCAGGGGGGGATACGCAGTATTTT
V gene: TRBV19; clone size: NA; J gene: TRBJ2-7; D gene: NA; CDR3 protein: CASSMLGGGSYEQYF; CDR3 DNA: TGTGCCAGTAGTATGCTTGGAGGGGGCTCCTACGAGCAGTACTTC
V gene: TRBV3-1/TRBV3-2; clone size: NA; J gene: TRBJ1-2; D gene: NA; CDR3 protein: CASSQGERTKGYGYTF; CDR3 DNA: TGTGCCAGCAGCCAAGGGGAAAGGACAAAAGGGTATGGCTACACCTTC
V gene: TRBV3-1/TRBV3-2; clone size: once; J gene: TRBJ1-1; D gene: NA; CDR3 protein: CASSQGMEHAEAFF; CDR3 DNA: TGTGCCAGCAGCCAGGGAATGGAACACGCTGAAGCTTTCTTT
V gene: TRBV7-2; clone size: NA; J gene: TRBJ2-5; D gene: NA; CDR3 protein: CASSLRREETQYF; CDR3 DNA: TGTGCCAGCAGCTTACGGAGGGAAGAGACCCAGTACTTC
V gene: TRBV6-2/TRBV6-3; clone size: NA; J gene: TRBJ2-2; D gene: TRBD1; CDR3 protein: CASSYFGTGGTGELFF; CDR3 DNA: TGTGCCAGCAGTTACTTCGGGACAGGGGGTACCGGGGAGCTGTTTTTT
V gene: TRBV7-2; clone size: NA; J gene: TRBJ2-3; D gene: NA; CDR3 protein: CASSLADPRDTQYF; CDR3 DNA: TGTGCCAGCAGCTTAGCGGACCCCAGAGATACGCAGTATTTT
V gene: TRBV2; clone size: NA; J gene: TRBJ2-3; D gene: NA; CDR3 protein: CASRKESGPTDTQYF; CDR3 DNA: TGTGCCAGCAGAAAAGAGTCAGGCCCCACAGATACGCAGTATTTT
V gene: TRBV6-5; clone size: NA; J gene: TRBJ2-3; D gene: NA; CDR3 protein: CASSYYPDTQYF; CDR3 DNA: TGTGCCAGCAGTTACTACCCAGATACGCAGTATTTT
V gene: TRBV5-1; clone size: NA; J gene: TRBJ2-3; D gene: NA; CDR3 protein: CASSLSGLADTQYF; CDR3 DNA: TGCGCCAGCAGCTTGTCAGGGCTTGCAGATACGCAGTATTTT
V gene: TRBV2; clone size: once; J gene: TRBJ2-2; D gene: TRBD1; CDR3 protein: CASSPGQGNTGELFF; CDR3 DNA: TGTGCCAGCTCGCCGGGACAGGGGAACACCGGGGAGCTGTTTTTT
V gene: TRBV10-2; clone size: NA; J gene: TRBJ1-6; D gene: NA; CDR3 protein: CASSELGRNNSPLHF; CDR3 DNA: TGCGCCAGCAGCGAGCTGGGGAGGAATAATTCACCCCTCCACTTT
V gene: TRBV19; clone size: NA; J gene: TRBJ2-7; D gene: NA; CDR3 protein: CASGGLSNEQYF; CDR3 DNA: TGTGCCAGTGGGGGCCTAAGTAACGAGCAGTACTTC
V gene: TRBV19; clone size: NA; J gene: TRBJ2-5; D gene: TRBD2; CDR3 protein: CASKARGGSQETQYF; CDR3 DNA: TGTGCCAGCAAGGCGCGGGGGGGGAGCCAAGAGACCCAGTACTTC
V gene: TRBV7-3; clone size: NA; J gene: TRBJ1-6; D gene: NA; CDR3 protein: CASGHSGSYNSPLHF; CDR3 DNA: TGTGCCAGCGGCCACAGCGGCTCCTATAATTCACCCCTCCACTTT